This T cell receptor beta chain was captured in a study of T cells in narcolepsy. The wider study: Healthy controls were enrolled alongside patients with narcolepsy type 1 or type 2. General study findings and limits: Comparing one patient's CSF and blood CD4+ clonotypes highlighted HCRT- and TRIB2-specific autoreactive clonotypes. Autoreactive clone sequences were missing from some blood memory CD4+ repertoires. Reportedly, autoreactive clonotypes were serially detected in patients' blood but not controls'.

The assay was immunoSEQ multiplex PCR, and TCRdb's table has in-frame clones only and misses some. The sample has some 20,000 clones; 80% to 85% are singletons. There are 18 residues in the CDR3. The V gene end was trimmed by 7 bases and the J gene end by 5 bases; junction bases not matched to a gene: 19. Germline V gene data show CDR1 as SGHTA and CDR2 as FQGNSA. A note on this clone: The antigen remains unidentified.

The TCR originated in a human donor in good health. The chain combines TRBV7-2 with TRBJ2-5, with 10 bases fitting TRBD2. Sequenced sample: memory (CD45RA-) CD4+ T cells from blood. The CDR3 DNA follows: TGTGCCAGCACTAAGGGGCTGTCCAGCGGGGGGGCGTTGGAGACCCAGTACTTC. Translating it yields CASTKGLSSGGALETQYF.